Included here is one T cell receptor (beta chain) sequence, with context. Antigen unknown. The sample is drawn from a study of OX40 agonist ivuxolimab in advanced cancers. Study as a whole: Ivuxolimab was administered intravenously to patients at 0.01 to 10 mg/kg every 2 weeks. Study outcomes and limitations: In general, CD8+ T cells held more expanded clones than CD4+ did, on average.

Any history of autoimmune disease or systemic immunosuppression disqualified patients. Sequencing was performed with immunoSEQ multiplex PCR; in TCRdb, only in-frame clones are kept and a portion is missing. The sample carries around 58,000 clones, around 88% recorded once. This CDR3 has 10 residues. The germline CDR1 and CDR2 sequences are SQVTM and ANQGSEA. The TCR was taken from an adult with an advanced solid tumor such as melanoma, head and neck, liver or kidney cancer. The rearrangement joins TRBV29-1 to TRBJ2-1; no clear D. Here the sequenced sample was CD4+ or CD8+ T cells sorted from blood, taken in a trial of the OX40 agonist ivuxolimab. CDR3 in amino acids: CTAGHNEQFF. DNA for the CDR3: TGCACGGCAGGACACAATGAGCAGTTCTTC.